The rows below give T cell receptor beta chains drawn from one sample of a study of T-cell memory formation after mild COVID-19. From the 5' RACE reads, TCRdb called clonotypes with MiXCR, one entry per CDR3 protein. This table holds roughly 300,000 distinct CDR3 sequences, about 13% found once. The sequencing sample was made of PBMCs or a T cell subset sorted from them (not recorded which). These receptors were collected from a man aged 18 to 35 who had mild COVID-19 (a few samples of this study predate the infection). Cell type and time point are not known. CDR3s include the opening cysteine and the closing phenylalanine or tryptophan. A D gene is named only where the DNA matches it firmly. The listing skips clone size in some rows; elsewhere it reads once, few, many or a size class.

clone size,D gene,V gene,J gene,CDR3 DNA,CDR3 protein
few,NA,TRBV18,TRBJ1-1,TGTGCCAGCTCACCCTCACAGGGCATAATGAACACTGAAGCTTTCTTT,CASSPSQGIMNTEAFF
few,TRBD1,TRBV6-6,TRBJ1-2,TGTGCCAGCAGTGTGGGCGGCGCCGGACAGGGCCTGTATGGCTACACCTTC,CASSVGGAGQGLYGYTF
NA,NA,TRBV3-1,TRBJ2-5,TGTGCCAGCAGCCAGAGACAGCTTAAAGAGACCCAGTACTTC,CASSQRQLKETQYF
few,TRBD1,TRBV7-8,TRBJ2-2,TGTGCCAGCAGCCCCGACAGGGGGACCGGGGAGCTGTTTTTT,CASSPDRGTGELFF
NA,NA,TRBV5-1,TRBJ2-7,TGCGCCAGCAGCTTGGCTACGGGGAACGAGCAGTACTTC,CASSLATGNEQYF
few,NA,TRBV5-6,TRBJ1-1,TGTGCCAGCAGCTTAGGTGTGGCGGACACTGAAGCTTTCTTT,CASSLGVADTEAFF
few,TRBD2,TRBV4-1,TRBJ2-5,TGCGCCAGCAGCCAGGCGCTAGCGGGTAAAGAGACCCAGTACTTC,CASSQALAGKETQYF
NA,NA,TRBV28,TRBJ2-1,TGTGCCAGCAGCTCGGAAGTTGCAGGAGACAATGAGCAGTTCTTC,CASSSEVAGDNEQFF
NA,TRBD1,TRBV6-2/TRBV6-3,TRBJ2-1,TGTGCCAGCAGAAGACAGGGCACGAGGGGCAATGAGCAGTTCTTC,CASRRQGTRGNEQFF
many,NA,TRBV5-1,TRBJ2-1,TGCGCCAGCAGTGTAGGGGGGTACAACTCCTACAATGAGCAGTTCTTC,CASSVGGYNSYNEQFF
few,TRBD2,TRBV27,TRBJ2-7,TGTGCCAGCAGTTTAGGTGTAGGCCGGGGGGGCTCCTACGAGCAGTACTTC,CASSLGVGRGGSYEQYF
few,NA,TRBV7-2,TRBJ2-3,TGTGCCAGCAGCAGTCTAGCCACAGATACGCAGTATTTT,CASSSLATDTQYF
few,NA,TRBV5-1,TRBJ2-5,TGCGCCAGCAGATCTGACGGGAGCTATTTCGGGGAGACCCAGTACTTC,CASRSDGSYFGETQYF
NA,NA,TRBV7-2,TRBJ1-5,TGTGCCAGCAGCTTAGTGGCTACCCGCAATCAGCCCCAGCATTTT,CASSLVATRNQPQHF
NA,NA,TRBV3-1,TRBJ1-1,TGTGCCAGCAGCCTCAGGGTTGAGGCCACTGAAGCTTTCTTT,CASSLRVEATEAFF
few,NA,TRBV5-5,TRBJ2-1,TGTGCCAGCAGCCCGTGGGGTTCCTACAATGAGCAGTTCTTC,CASSPWGSYNEQFF
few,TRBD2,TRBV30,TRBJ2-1,TGTGCCTGGAGTGTCGAGAGCGGGGGCCGTATCTACTCCTACAATGAGCAGTTCTTC,CAWSVESGGRIYSYNEQFF